This T cell receptor beta chain was sequenced for a study of PD-L1 blockade in urothelial cancer. Study in general: Bladder-origin urothelial cancer in males described about 90% of the 29 patients. Blood samples contained a median about 150,000 T cells. The analyses of blood took place 3 weeks (second dose) and 6 weeks after treatment start.

Synthetic analogs of TCR templates were spiked into every PCR. Some clones are missing from TCRdb's copy, which holds only in-frame ones; the method was immunoSEQ multiplex PCR. The table includes approximately 30,000 clones, 89% detected once. The germline CDR1 and CDR2 sequences are MNHNY and SVGAGI (reference sequence). This CDR3 spans 16 amino acids. The ends were cut back, 0 bases at V and 7 bases at J, with 16 bases in the middle. Time point noted: peripheral blood 6 weeks after treatment start. The input for sequencing was PBMCs, taken around atezolizumab (anti-PD-L1) treatment. The rearrangement uses TRBV6-6 and TRBJ1-5; D remains unclear. The receptor was isolated from a man aged 80 or over with urothelial cancer. CDR3: CASSYSHGGLRQPQHF. The CDR3 DNA sequence: TGTGCCAGCAGTTACTCCCACGGCGGCCTGAGGCAGCCCCAGCATTTT.